Presented here are 16 T cell receptor beta chains from one specimen sequenced in a study of CD4 and CD8 cells across lung adenocarcinoma regions. TCRdb fed the PCR reads into MiXCR, producing one record per CDR3 protein. The sample yields around 16,000 distinct CDR3 sequences, less than 55% seen once. Sequenced: CD8+ T cells from the center of a lung tumor. These receptor sequences come from a female donor with lung adenocarcinoma. The CD4 and CD8 labels of this study may be unreliable.

The gene calls are TRBV4-1 and TRBJ2-4, with 8 bases fitting TRBD2. There are 18 residues in the CDR3. Trimming took 1 base from V and 13 from J; bases not matched to a gene: 21. Looked up from germline, CDR1 is MGHRA and CDR2 is YSYEKL. The CDR3 region is CASSQGDGGGGAKDTQYF. As DNA, the CDR3 is TGCGCCAGCAGCCAAGGAGACGGGGGGGGGGGAGCCAAAGATACGCAGTACTTC.

The rearrangement uses TRBV6-1 and TRBJ2-4; 8 nucleotides line up with TRBD2. Germline CDR1 and CDR2: MNHNS and SASEGT. V lost 5 bases, J lost 3 bases, and 6 bases stayed unmatched. This CDR3 is 15 amino acids long. CDR3 in amino acids: CASSRGAGGKNIQYF. The CDR3 nucleotides read TGTGCCAGCAGTAGGGGGGCGGGAGGCAAAAACATTCAGTACTTC.

This clonotype was observed a few times. This rearrangement joins TRBV7-6 to TRBJ2-5; D ambiguous. The V end lost 3 bases, the J end lost 2 bases, and 7 bases lay between the germline ends. This CDR3 has 13 amino acids. In germline, CDR1 is SGHVS, CDR2 FNYEAQ. The CDR3 protein is CASSFGRQETQYF. In DNA, the CDR3 is TGTGCCAGCAGCTTCGGCAGACAAGAGACCCAGTACTTC.

This clonotype rates as medium-sized (0.01 to 0.1%). The V and J genes are TRBV6-1 and TRBJ1-1; TRBD1 matches 8 bases. CDR3 length equals 13 residues. Germline CDR1 and CDR2: MNHNS and SASEGT. V was clipped by 6 bases and J by 4 bases; unmatched bases: 4. The CDR3 region has the DNA TGTGCCAGCAGCGAACAGGGGGGCACTGAAGCTTTCTTT. Translation gives CASSEQGGTEAFF.

The sample holds a few counts of this clonotype. The CDR3 does not close with the conserved phenylalanine or tryptophan, likely indicating a read error. The DNA is omitted, as the CDR3 cannot be located on it reliably, and the CDR3 follows TCRdb's listing. The gene calls are TRBV10-1 and TRBJ2-1; whether TRBD1, the table's D call, matches the DNA was not checked. Germline assignment: CDR1 WNHNN and CDR2 SYGVQD (reference sequence). Counting both end residues, the CDR3 totals 22 amino acids. CDR3 protein: CASIDPGTGQGFEGNSPLHFGN.

This clonotype was found a few times. The chain uses TRBV10-1 and TRBJ2-5; possible D gene TRBD2, 6 bases. The DNA end is more similar to TRBJ2-7, so the J call may be wrong. This CDR3 spans 14 amino acids. Germline CDR1 and CDR2: WNHNN and SYGVQD (reference sequence). Here the CDR3 DNA reads TGCGCCAGCAGTGAAGGAGCTACGGGGGACGAGCAGTACTTC. It is translated as CASSEGATGDEQYF.

The V gene is TRBV6-1, the J gene TRBJ2-5; maybe TRBD2 (7 bases). Germline V gene lookup returns CDR1 MNHNS and CDR2 SASEGT. The CDR3 totals 17 residues. The ends were cut back, 3 bases at V and 0 bases at J, with 17 bases in the middle. CDR3 region: CASSEGLGGRDQETQYF. Here the CDR3 DNA reads TGTGCCAGCAGTGAGGGGCTCGGGGGGCGTGACCAAGAGACCCAGTACTTC.

This clonotype was observed once. J is TRBJ1-3 and V is TRBV10-1; TRBD1 agrees at 7 bases. Unmatched junction bases numbered 5, after V lost 0 bases and J lost 0 bases. The CDR3 covers 17 residues. Germline V CDR1 and CDR2: WNHNN, SYGVQD (reference sequence). The chain's CDR3 is CASSESGQASSGNTIYF. The CDR3 bases are TGCGCCAGCAGTGAGTCAGGACAGGCCAGCTCTGGAAACACCATATATTTT.

This clonotype is deemed medium-sized. The chain links TRBV6-5 to TRBJ1-2, with TRBD1 identical over 9 bases. V lost 0 bases, J lost 12 bases, and 8 bases stayed unmatched. The CDR3 is made up of 14 amino acids. CDR1 and CDR2 from the germline V gene are MNHEY and SVGAGI. CDR3 coding DNA: TGTGCCAGCAGTTACTCGCCTGGGACAGGGTATCACACCTTC. This encodes CASSYSPGTGYHTF.

This clonotype was seen ten or more times. The chain joins TRBV4-1 to TRBJ2-5, with D perhaps TRBD2 (6 bases). Per the germline V gene, CDR1 is MGHRA and CDR2 is YSYEKL. The CDR3 totals 13 residues. V lost 6 bases and J 5 bases, leaving 13 bases between the germline ends. CDR3 in amino acids: CASSSGVSETQYF. The DNA of the CDR3 is TGCGCCAGCAGTTCGGGGGTTTCGGAGACCCAGTACTTC.

This clonotype was seen more than once but under ten times. The chain recombines TRBV30 with TRBJ1-3, with D perhaps matching TRBD1 (5 bases). Germline assignment: CDR1 GTSNPN and CDR2 SVGIG (reference sequence). V lost 3 bases, J lost 0 bases, and 9 bases lay in between. This CDR3 spans 14 amino acids. CDR3 nucleotides: TGTGCCTGGAGCCTGGGGGTCTCTGGAAACACCATATATTTT. Translated: CAWSLGVSGNTIYF.

In the case of this clonotype: It may be a read error: a sequence one base away is much more abundant. The chain employs TRBV6-1 and TRBJ2-1; 8 bases agree with TRBD1. This CDR3 spans 13 amino acids. Germline V lookup: CDR1 MNHNS, CDR2 SASEGT. V shed 3 bases and J 10 bases; nucleotides not matched to a gene: 5. CDR3 DNA sequence: TGTGCCAGCAGTGAGGACAGGGTGGACGAGCAGTTCTTC. This encodes CASSEDRVDEQFF.

V and J are TRBV12-3 or TRBV12-4 and TRBJ2-5; D may be TRBD1 (6 bases). The CDR3 is 15 amino acids. V was clipped by 4 bases and J by 4 bases, with 16 bases between them. Here the CDR3 DNA reads TGTGCCAGCAGTTCCACTACAGGGATGGGAGAGACCCAGTACTTC. It yields the protein CASSSTTGMGETQYF.

In regard to this clonotype: One junction end disagrees with the germline gene, perhaps due to a read error. The gene calls are TRBV6-1 and TRBJ2-4; TRBD1 agrees at 7 bases. This CDR3 spans 16 amino acids. Germline values: CDR1 MNHNS, CDR2 SASEGT. The CDR3 DNA reads as TGTGCCAGCAGTGCTAGGGGGCAGCGAGCCAAAGATACGCAGTATTTC. Protein product: CASSARGQRAKDTQYF.

The V gene is TRBV11-2, the J gene TRBJ2-1, with D possibly being TRBD1 (5 bases). The J call may be mistaken, given a closer DNA end match to TRBJ2-7. This CDR3 has 18 residues. Germline assignment: CDR1 SGHAT and CDR2 FQNNGV. The CDR3 loop is CASSLQVRAWQNTYEQYF. CDR3 nucleotide sequence: TGTGCCAGCAGCTTACAGGTCAGGGCGTGGCAGAACACCTACGAGCAGTACTTC.

The V gene is TRBV6-1, the J gene TRBJ2-4; tentatively, D is TRBD2 (6 bases). Germline CDR1 and CDR2: MNHNS and SASEGT. The CDR3 length is 12 residues. The CDR3 region has the DNA TGTGCGAGGAGGGGAGCCAAAGATACGCAGTACTTC. Residues: CARRGAKDTQYF.